The rows below give T cell receptor beta chains drawn from one sample of a study of blood T cell repertoires in COVID-19. The table came from immunoSEQ multiplex PCR; TCRdb's copy has only in-frame clones and leaves some out. The table shows some 290,000 clones, with roughly 90% occurring only once. The specimen was peripheral blood. The origin of the receptors is a woman aged 25-40 years with COVID-19, enrolled during active disease. Each CDR3 is given with its conserved first and last residue. D genes are given only for firm matches. For some rows the clone size is stated as once, few or many, or as a class when expanded; others skip it.

V	size	J	D	DNA	CDR3
TRBV7-9	.	TRBJ1-1	.	TGTGCCAGCAGTCCACCGGACAGCAACACTGAAGCTTTCTTT	CASSPPDSNTEAFF
TRBV15	few	TRBJ2-2	.	TGTGCCACCAGCAGAGATCGTGTGGCAGGGAACACCGGGGAGCTGTTTTTT	CATSRDRVAGNTGELFF
TRBV5-1	.	TRBJ2-7	.	TGCGCCAGCAGCTTCGACACATCCCGCCTCTACGAGCAGTACTTC	CASSFDTSRLYEQYF
TRBV6-4	once	TRBJ2-3	.	TGTGCCAGCAGTGCAGAGCGGGTGGTCACAGATACGCAGTATTTT	CASSAERVVTDTQYF
TRBV6-5	.	TRBJ1-3	.	TGTGCCAGCAGAGCAGGGAACGAAAACACCATATATTTT	CASRAGNENTIYF
TRBV6-5	.	TRBJ2-2	TRBD2	TGTGCCAGCAGTTACCTTGCGGGGGGGCCCGGGGAGCTGTTTTTT	CASSYLAGGPGELFF
TRBV5-1	.	TRBJ1-2	TRBD1	TGCGCCAGCAGCTTGGGGGGGACAGAAGCCTATGGCTACACCTTC	CASSLGGTEAYGYTF
TRBV7-8	.	TRBJ1-2	TRBD1	TGTGCCAGCAGCTTAAGGGACAGATTCTATGGCTACACCTTC	CASSLRDRFYGYTF
TRBV6-5	.	TRBJ1-4	.	TGTGCCAGCACCAACCGGGGTGAAAAACTGTTTTTT	CASTNRGEKLFF
TRBV3-1/TRBV3-2	.	TRBJ2-1	.	TGTGCCAGCAGCCACGGACGGGGTGAGCAGTTCTTC	CASSHGRGEQFF
TRBV5-6	few	TRBJ2-7	TRBD1	TGTGCCAGCAGCTGGGGGACAGGCGACTACGAGCAGTACTTC	CASSWGTGDYEQYF
TRBV18	.	TRBJ2-1	.	TGTGCCAGCTCACCCCTCCGGGGACTGTCCTACAATGAGCAGTTCTTC	CASSPLRGLSYNEQFF
TRBV3-1/TRBV3-2	.	TRBJ2-2	.	TGTGCCAGCAGCCCCTTGGGCAGTTACACCGGGGAGCTGTTTTTT	CASSPLGSYTGELFF
TRBV3-1/TRBV3-2	.	TRBJ2-7	TRBD1	TGTGCCAGCAGCCGAGGGGACAGGGGGCAGGGGCAGTACTTC	CASSRGDRGQGQYF
TRBV1	.	TRBJ2-2	.	TGCACCAGCAGCCGACAACTAGCGGGGGGCCGGGAGCTGTTTTTT	CTSSRQLAGGRELFF
TRBV28	.	TRBJ2-7	TRBD1	TGTGCCACGGCCTACAGGGGAATGGTCTACGAGCAGTACTTC	CATAYRGMVYEQYF
TRBV7-9	.	TRBJ1-5	TRBD1	TGTGCCAGCAGCCAGGACAGGGGGGGGCAGCCCCAGCATTTT	CASSQDRGGQPQHF
TRBV5-4	.	TRBJ2-7	.	TGTGCCAGCAGCCGGGGTGCGGGCGCCATCCACGAGCAGTACTTC	CASSRGAGAIHEQYF
TRBV7-9	.	TRBJ1-1	TRBD1	TGTGCCAGCAGCAAACTACAGGGGGCGATTCCTGAAGCTTTCTTT	CASSKLQGAIPEAFF
TRBV5-4	.	TRBJ2-1	.	TGTGCCAGCAGCCACGAGGGTCCTTACAATGAGCAGTTCTTC	CASSHEGPYNEQFF
TRBV18	.	TRBJ1-1	.	TGTGCCAGCTCACCTAGACAGGAGTTCGGCACTGAAGCTTTCTTT	CASSPRQEFGTEAFF
TRBV7-9	.	TRBJ2-6	TRBD1	TGTGCCAGCAGCTTTTCAGGCAGGGGGCCCTCTGGGGCCAACGTCCTGACTTTC	CASSFSGRGPSGANVLTF
TRBV6-5	few	TRBJ1-1	TRBD1	TGTGCCAGCAGTTACGACGACAGGGGGAGCACTGAAGCTTTCTTT	CASSYDDRGSTEAFF
TRBV2	.	TRBJ1-2	.	TGTGCCAGCAGTTCACAGGGTTTTGGATCGTCGGGGGGCGATGGCTACACCTTC	CASSSQGFGSSGGDGYTF
TRBV2	.	TRBJ2-7	TRBD2	TGTGCCAGCAGTCGGTCGGCGGGGGGAAACCACTACGAGCAGTACTTC	CASSRSAGGNHYEQYF
TRBV6-5	.	TRBJ1-4	.	TGTGCCAGCAGCAACTACGGGGGTGAAAAACTGTTTTTT	CASSNYGGEKLFF
TRBV27	.	TRBJ2-2	TRBD2	TGTGCCAGCAGTTTTCGGCGGGGGAGGACCGGGGAGCTGTTTTTT	CASSFRRGRTGELFF
TRBV11-2	.	TRBJ2-5	.	TGTGCCAGCAGCTCTCGTGGGTACGCGGCCGAGACCCAGTACTTC	CASSSRGYAAETQYF
TRBV7-6	.	TRBJ2-2	.	TGTGCCAGCAGCTTAGCCGCAGCGAACACCGGGGAGCTGTTTTTT	CASSLAAANTGELFF
TRBV5-8	.	TRBJ1-1	.	TGTGCCAGCAGTTCCGGGACTCCGGTGTATAGCACTGAAGCTTTCTTT	CASSSGTPVYSTEAFF
TRBV18	.	TRBJ2-1	TRBD2	TGTGCCAGCTCACCAGTGTCAGCGGGGGACCACAATGAGCAGTTCTTC	CASSPVSAGDHNEQFF
TRBV6-6	.	TRBJ2-7	.	TGTGCCAGCAGTTACGATCCAGTAACCTACGAGCAGTACTTC	CASSYDPVTYEQYF
TRBV5-5	.	TRBJ2-3	TRBD1	TGTGCCAGCAGCAGAAACGGACAGGACACAGATACGCAGTATTTT	CASSRNGQDTDTQYF
TRBV6-5	once	TRBJ1-3	.	TGTGCCAGCAGTTACTCCGGGGAGGTAACTGGAAACACCATATATTTT	CASSYSGEVTGNTIYF
TRBV11-2	.	TRBJ1-6	TRBD1	TGTGCCAGCAGCTTGTTGAGCCAGGGGGTAGGTTCACCCCTCCACTTT	CASSLLSQGVGSPLHF
TRBV7-8	.	TRBJ1-1	TRBD1	TGTGCCAGCAGCCCTACAGGGGGCGTGTGGACTGAAGCTTTCTTT	CASSPTGGVWTEAFF
TRBV6-5	once	TRBJ1-6	TRBD1	TGTGCCAGCAGCCTCGGGACAGGGTTGCATTCACCCCTCCACTTT	CASSLGTGLHSPLHF
TRBV7-9	once	TRBJ2-2	.	TGTGCCAGCAGCTTAGGGGCCCCAAACACCGGGGAGCTGTTTTTT	CASSLGAPNTGELFF
TRBV25-1	.	TRBJ1-4	.	TGTGCCAGCAGTGTTCTCGGGACTGGTGAAAAACTGTTTTTT	CASSVLGTGEKLFF
TRBV15	.	TRBJ1-4	.	TGTGCCACCAGCAGAGGCCGGGGGGCAACTAATGAAAAACTGTTTTTT	CATSRGRGATNEKLFF
TRBV6-4	.	TRBJ2-2	TRBD1	TGTGCCAGCAGCCCGGGACAGTCGGAAGCCGGGGAGCTGTTTTTT	CASSPGQSEAGELFF
TRBV11-2	.	TRBJ2-7	.	TGTGCCAGCAGCTTCTCCAGGGGCCCCCTCTCCTACGAGCAGTACTTC	CASSFSRGPLSYEQYF
TRBV27	.	TRBJ1-3	.	TGTGCCAGCAGCCCGGACAGCCGCTCTGGAAACACCATATATTTT	CASSPDSRSGNTIYF
TRBV18	once	TRBJ2-4	.	TGTGCCAGCTCACCGGGGACTTCCCTAGCCAAAAACATTCAGTACTTC	CASSPGTSLAKNIQYF
TRBV10-3	.	TRBJ2-5	.	TGTGCCATCAGTGAGCAGTTTCGGGGCCAAGAGACCCAGTACTTC	CAISEQFRGQETQYF
TRBV28	few	TRBJ1-2	TRBD1	TGTGCCAGCAGTTCCCCTGGGACAGGGTTGGGGGGCTACACCTTC	CASSSPGTGLGGYTF
TRBV7-9	.	TRBJ1-3	.	TGTGCCAGCAGCCCAGGGTCGGGAAACACCATATATTTT	CASSPGSGNTIYF
TRBV28	.	TRBJ2-1	TRBD2	TGTGCCAGCAAGATACTAGCGGGGGACAATGAGCAGTTCTTC	CASKILAGDNEQFF
TRBV7-9	.	TRBJ2-2	.	TGTGCCAGCAGCTTAGAACGGTTGAACACCGGGGAGCTGTTTTTT	CASSLERLNTGELFF
TRBV19	.	TRBJ1-1	TRBD1	TGTGCCAGTACCCGACAGGGGGCTCAAGCTTTCTTT	CASTRQGAQAFF
TRBV28	.	TRBJ1-3	.	TGTGCCAGCAGTTTATGGGGGAGCTCTGGAAACACCATATATTTT	CASSLWGSSGNTIYF
TRBV9	.	TRBJ2-1	.	TGTGCCAGCAGCGGAAGAGATAAGGGAGGAAGGTCTGGACTGGAGGGTGAGCAGTTCTTC	CASSGRDKGGRSGLEGEQFF
TRBV7-9	.	TRBJ1-3	.	TGTGCCAGCAGCTTAGGGGTCACAGGGCATGGAAACACCATATATTTT	CASSLGVTGHGNTIYF
TRBV5-3	.	TRBJ1-5	TRBD1	TGTGCCAGAAGCCACAGGAAAACAGGGGATCGTAGCAATCAGCCCCAGCATTTT	CARSHRKTGDRSNQPQHF
TRBV19	.	TRBJ1-2	.	TGTGCCAGTGCCGGTACAGGGCCCAGCCCCTTCGCCTATGGCTACACCTTC	CASAGTGPSPFAYGYTF